This T cell receptor beta chain came from a study of blood T cell repertoires in COVID-19 (dated by TCRdb to the early 2020s). Turning to the overall study: Samples covering the acute and convalescent phases of COVID-19 were provided by collaborators in the United States, Italy and Spain. The samples were drawn from the first 160 participants of the ongoing ImmuneRACE study and from over a thousand subjects provided by 6 global collaborators. Sample metadata almost always included a de-identified subject ID, COVID-19 status, age in years and sex. The repertoires were released in a freely available public database meant as a resource for research on the immune response to SARS-CoV-2. The material from the prospective study consisted of cDNA or gDNA derived from T cells, B-cell-depleted T cells, or PBMCs. Where available, HLA class I and class II types were obtained from metadata supplied by the sample provider rather than from assay-based typing. The dataset comprised deeply sampled blood TCRbeta repertoires from subjects exposed to, actively infected with, or recovered from COVID-19. The full study reports these points: The quantity of clinical and demographic metadata differed by source and by participant and was supplied without curation.

Participants in the prospective study were aged roughly 18 to 100 years, lived in about two dozen United States geographic areas, and enrolled through a virtual design. To assign participants to cohorts, the prospective study relied on clinical history that participants themselves reported in a screening survey and a study questionnaire. ImmuneRACE Cohort 3 recovered participants were defined by two consecutive negative NP/OP PCR tests, healthcare professional clearance, or symptom resolution. In the prospective study, mobile phlebotomists collected whole blood, serum and a nasopharyngeal or oropharyngeal swab from each participant. Prospective study participants could optionally give additional blood draws and questionnaires over an approximately 2-month period. Before DNA extraction, blood samples from the prospective study were shipped at room temperature or frozen. To note about this clone: The clone's antigen remains unknown. Base qualities are not recorded, but no much larger clone differs from it by a single base.

V is clipped by 0 bases and J by 4 bases, and the sequence between their germline boundaries is 13 bases long. The germline V gene provides CDR1 SGHTA and CDR2 FQGNSA. Including the terminal cysteine and phenylalanine, the CDR3 comprises 15 residues. Here the CDR3 DNA is all that survives: 45 bases in frame from base 1. TCRbeta CDR3 regions were amplified from genomic DNA using the immunoSEQ Assay, a bias-controlled multiplex PCR. In the original analysis: The number of nucleated cells in each sample was estimated by amplification of reference gene primers within the assay. To quantify the absolute abundance of each unique TCRbeta CDR3 rearrangement, sequence reads were collapsed and filtered. For each sample, productive Simpson clonality was calculated by taking the square root of Simpson's diversity index across productive rearrangements. The clones in this table, taken by TCRdb from immuneACCESS, are in-frame only. Not every clone is retained; where verified, under half of the shortfall comes from an unresolved V gene, and the cause of the rest is unknown. D and trimming come from the DNA, and the V and J calls and clone size come from that table. A total of roughly 170,000 clones appear in this sample, 70% to 85% of them only once. Of the sample, approximately 12% falls within the top ten clones.

This clonotype was obtained from a man aged 50-60 years who had recovered from COVID-19. Sequencing was done on a sample of PBMCs or T cells enriched from blood (not recorded which). The chain is assembled from TRBV7-2 and TRBJ2-7; D gene: possibly TRBD1, on 5 matching bases. The bases are TGTGCCAGCAGCTTAGCAGGGGCTAAAGGATACGAGCAGTACTTC. Protein translation: CASSLAGAKGYEQYF.